This entry describes one T cell receptor beta chain. The antigen remains undetermined. These data belong to a study of cytotoxic CD8 clonotypes in ibrutinib-treated CLL. Study at large: For this cohort, patients were roughly 10 relapsed/refractory and about 14 treatment-naive, while 17 were IGHV unmutated. Response samples followed a median about 12 months of treatment, range 6 to 36.

This table comes from immunoSEQ multiplex PCR, and its TCRdb copy is limited to in-frame clones, with some not included. Among 130,000 or so clones, around four fifths were seen once, and the ten largest hold about 3.3%. Findings and limits, study-wide: Baseline clonality, higher than in age-matched healthy donors, tracked circulating CD8+ T-cell counts. Under treatment, the uncommon public clonotypes either contracted or remained stable.

The length of the CDR3 is 14 residues. Germline CDR1 and CDR2: LNHDA and SQIVND (reference sequence). Trimming pared 3 bases from V and 0 bases from J, leaving 8 bases between. The sample in question was PBMCs, obtained after 24 months of ibrutinib treatment. This TCR came from a human donor with chronic lymphocytic leukemia. This chain connects TRBV19 to TRBJ1-1; no firm D call. CDR3 nucleotide sequence: TGTGCCAGTAGTATTCAGATCATGAACACTGAAGCTTTCTTT. It encodes CASSIQIMNTEAFF.